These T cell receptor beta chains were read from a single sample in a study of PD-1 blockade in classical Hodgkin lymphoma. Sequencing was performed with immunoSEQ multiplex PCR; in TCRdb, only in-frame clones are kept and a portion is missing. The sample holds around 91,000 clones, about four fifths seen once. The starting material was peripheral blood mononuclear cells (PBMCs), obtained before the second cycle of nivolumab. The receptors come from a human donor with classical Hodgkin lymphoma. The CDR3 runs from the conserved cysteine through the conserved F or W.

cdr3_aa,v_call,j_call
CASSKCPRGGNQPQHF,TRBV21-1,TRBJ1-5
CASSMGGRPEQFF,TRBV19,TRBJ2-1
CSGSRDGVYEQYF,TRBV10-3,TRBJ2-7
CASSSGSDTQYF,TRBV5-4,TRBJ2-3
CAISVTAYEQYF,TRBV10-3,TRBJ2-7
CASSVVPTGVDTQYF,TRBV9,TRBJ2-3
CASSETLGANQPQHF,TRBV6-1,TRBJ1-5
CASSVGGQGVLREQFF,TRBV6-4,TRBJ2-1
CAISQAETSTDTQYF,TRBV10-3,TRBJ2-3
CASRGLAGSSYNEQFF,TRBV28,TRBJ2-1
CASSPQTGGSYEQYF,TRBV28,TRBJ2-7
CASSQNRLNTGELFF,TRBV28,TRBJ2-2
CASSELQGNEQFF,TRBV2,TRBJ2-1
CASSELPGDGAFF,TRBV10-1,TRBJ1-1
CASSSGRQRGEKLFF,TRBV4-1,TRBJ1-4
CASSEPQGVGNTEAFF,TRBV6-1,TRBJ1-1
CASSPTAYPSGDTQYF,TRBV7-2,TRBJ2-3
CASSFPVYNEQFF,TRBV11-2,TRBJ2-1
CASSTAAKEQYF,TRBV6-1,TRBJ2-7
CASSLEAGERGYTF,TRBV5-4,TRBJ1-2
CASSLTSQDETQYF,TRBV4-1,TRBJ2-5
CASSLDRGIYEKLFF,TRBV19,TRBJ1-4
CASSQGQGRGNEKLFF,TRBV4-3,TRBJ1-4
CASSKYNEQFF,TRBV19,TRBJ2-1
CASSPGAGRAYEQYF,TRBV2,TRBJ2-7
CASSPPTGYEQYF,TRBV18,TRBJ2-7
CASSGLSGTDTQYF,TRBV10-2,TRBJ2-3
CASSRGKGQGYEQYF,TRBV14,TRBJ2-7
CASSFGSHTGELFF,TRBV5-1,TRBJ2-2
CASSFWKTGELFF,TRBV5-6,TRBJ2-2
CASSGTGNQETQYF,TRBV11-2,TRBJ2-5
CASSLGLAVSSYEQYF,TRBV7-2,TRBJ2-7
CASTKGGGQPQHF,TRBV6-5,TRBJ1-5
CASSIRTRGGGEQFF,TRBV19,TRBJ2-1
CASSLWHREETQYF,TRBV5-4,TRBJ2-5
CASSGRTGGGDTQYF,TRBV5-4,TRBJ2-3
CASSLAPANNNEQYF,TRBV7-9,TRBJ2-7
CASSDASGRTDTQYF,TRBV6-1,TRBJ2-3
CAWRVAGGIDTQYF,TRBV30,TRBJ2-3
CATAGQGATGELFF,TRBV10-2,TRBJ2-2
CASSASGSDTGELFF,TRBV27,TRBJ2-2
CAIADGGGGNTEAFF,TRBV10-3,TRBJ1-1
CASSVGDRTEAFF,TRBV9,TRBJ1-1